Below, 21 T cell receptor beta chains from the same sample are listed, as sequenced in a study of identifying expanded T cells in peripheral blood. Data came from immunoSEQ multiplex PCR; TCRdb stores just in-frame clones and leaves some out. This sample carries around 63,000 clones, around 87% of them seen once, and the ten largest clones take around 4.8%. Sequencing was done on a sample of blood. The receptors derive from a person aged 18-70 years in good health.

V gene TRBV11-2 combines with J gene TRBJ2-7; 13 nucleotides match TRBD2. Trimming cost V 4 bases and J 4 bases; bases outside gene matches: 1. The germline V gene has CDR1 SGHAT and CDR2 FQNNGV. CDR3 length: 14 amino acids. The CDR3 DNA is TGTGCCAGCAGCTCGACTAGCGGGAGGTACGAGCAGTACTTC. Translation gives CASSSTSGRYEQYF. The whole variable domain, remainder taken from reference TRBV11-2 and TRBJ2-7, is EAGVAQSPRYKIIEKRQSVAFWCNPISGHATLYWYQQILGQGPKLLIQFQNNGVVDDSQLPKDRFSAERLKGVDSTLKIQPAKLEDSAVYLCASSSTSGRYEQYFGPGTRLTVT.

V usage is TRBV6-4 and J usage is TRBJ2-3; 10 nucleotides line up with TRBD2. J gave up 3 bases and V 4 bases, and 1 base lay outside the gene matches. The CDR3 has 14 amino acids. The V gene's germline CDR1 is MRHNA and CDR2 SNTAGT. The CDR3, as DNA: TGTGCCAGCAGTGGGGGACTAGCGACAGATACGCAGTATTTT. It translates to CASSGGLATDTQYF.

The rearrangement joins TRBV9 to TRBJ2-2; D is uncertain. This CDR3 is built from 14 residues. In germline, CDR1 is SGDLS, CDR2 YYNGEE. Trimming pared 0 bases from V and 6 bases from J, leaving 9 bases between. This chain's CDR3 is CASSVERASGELFF. As DNA, the CDR3 is TGTGCCAGCAGCGTAGAACGGGCGTCCGGGGAGCTGTTTTTT.

This chain joins TRBV28 and TRBJ2-2; the match to TRBD1 covers 11 bases. Germline V gene lookup returns CDR1 MDHEN and CDR2 SYDVKM. CDR3 length: 16 amino acids. The ends lost 4 bases at V and 7 bases at J; junction bases unmatched: 8. Written as DNA, the CDR3 is TGTGCCAGCAGTTCCGGGACAGGGGGATATGGCGGGGAGCTGTTTTTT. Translated, it gives CASSSGTGGYGGELFF.

With regard to this clone: Additional DNA sequences in this sample encode the identical CDR3. V gene TRBV5-1 combines with J gene TRBJ2-7, with 10 bases that match TRBD1. CDR1 SGHRS and CDR2 YFSETQ come from the germline V gene. The CDR3 runs 14 residues. After removal of 0 bases from V and 4 bases from J, the junction contained 1 base not matched to a gene. CDR3 sequence: CASSLGTGGYEQYF. The DNA of the CDR3 is TGCGCCAGCAGCTTGGGGACAGGGGGTTACGAGCAGTACTTC.

V gene TRBV9 combines with J gene TRBJ2-4; TRBD2 aligns across 16 bases. The V gene's germline CDR1 is SGDLS and CDR2 YYNGEE. Germline trimming cut 4 bases from V and 0 bases from J; bases unmatched to any gene: 13. This CDR3 comprises 21 residues. CDR3 residues: CASSQPTGTSGRDLAKNIQYF. Written as DNA, the CDR3 is TGTGCCAGCAGCCAACCAACCGGGACTAGCGGGAGGGACCTAGCCAAAAACATTCAGTACTTC.

The rearrangement uses TRBV7-9 and TRBJ2-5; D may be TRBD2 (6 bases). CDR1 is SEHNR and CDR2 is FQNEAQ in the germline V gene (reference sequence). The CDR3 has 11 residues. Trimming cost V 5 bases and J 5 bases, with 6 bases left between them. The CDR3 loop is CASSSGETQYF. The CDR3 nucleotides read TGTGCCAGCAGCAGCGGGGAGACCCAGTACTTC. Full variable domain (rest looked up from reference TRBV7-9 and TRBJ2-5): DTGVSQNPRHKITKRGQNVTFRCDPISEHNRLYWYRQTLGQGPEFLTYFQNEAQLEKSRLLSDRFSAERPKGSFSTLEIQRTEQGDSAMYLCASSSGETQYFGPGTRLLVL.

J is TRBJ2-5 and V is TRBV2; D unresolved. V dropped 6 bases and J dropped 3 bases, with 8 bases sitting between them. This CDR3 has 12 residues. Germline lookup yields CDR1 SNHLY and CDR2 FYNNEI. Here the CDR3 DNA reads TGTGCCAGCAGGGCGGACGAAGAGACCCAGTACTTC. It translates to CASRADEETQYF.

The rearrangement links TRBV5-8 to TRBJ2-5; 11 bases are shared with TRBD2. Germline CDR1 and CDR2: SGHTS and YDEGEE. This CDR3 is built from 15 residues. Trimming took 0 bases from V and 2 from J; bases not matched to a gene: 0. CDR3 region: CASSLVAGGQETQYF. The CDR3 bases are TGTGCCAGCAGCTTGGTAGCGGGGGGGCAAGAGACCCAGTACTTC.

The chain couples TRBV19 to TRBJ1-6, with 7 bases aligning to TRBD1. Germline trimming cut 6 bases from V and 0 bases from J; bases unmatched to any gene: 5. The CDR3 is 16 amino acids. Germline V CDR1 and CDR2: LNHDA, SQIVND (reference sequence). CDR3 region: CASRPGQSSYNSPLHF. The CDR3 DNA follows: TGTGCCAGTAGGCCGGGACAGAGCTCCTATAATTCACCCCTCCACTTT.

This sequence joins TRBV4-1 and TRBJ2-7, with D perhaps TRBD2 (5 bases). Trimming stripped 1 base from V and 3 bases from J, with 13 bases between. The germline V gene encodes CDR1 MGHRA and CDR2 YSYEKL. The CDR3 is made up of 15 amino acids. CDR3 protein: CASSQATGSLYEQYF. In DNA form, the CDR3 reads TGCGCCAGCAGCCAAGCGACGGGATCCCTCTACGAGCAGTACTTC.

The chain's CDR3 is CRDPIESITGELFF. The CDR3 nucleotides are TGCAGGGACCCGATAGAATCTATTACCGGGGAGCTGTTTTTT. This chain connects TRBV29-1 to TRBJ2-2; D is uncertain. Germline-derived CDR1 and CDR2 are SQVTM and ANQGSEA. The CDR3 runs 14 residues.

CDR3 residues: CASSLESREAGNTIYF. As DNA, the CDR3 is TGTGCCAGCAGCTTAGAGAGCAGGGAAGCTGGAAACACCATATATTTT. The chain uses TRBV7-9 and TRBJ1-3; perhaps TRBD1 as D (5 bases). This CDR3 is 16 amino acids long. The V end was cut by 1 base, the J end by 2 bases, with 12 bases between. CDR1 and CDR2 (germline): SEHNR, FQNEAQ (reference sequence).

The J gene is TRBJ2-1, the V gene TRBV20-1; TRBD1 agrees at 8 bases. Germline assignment: CDR1 DFQATT and CDR2 SNEGSKA (reference sequence). V shed 4 bases and J 15 bases; nucleotides not matched to a gene: 8. The CDR3 loop spans 11 amino acids. CDR3 residues: CSAKEDRAPFF. The CDR3 nucleotides read TGCAGTGCTAAGGAGGACAGGGCCCCGTTCTTC.

This sequence joins TRBV6-1 and TRBJ1-5; a possible D gene is TRBD1 (5 bases). Germline loops: CDR1 MNHNS, CDR2 SASEGT. CDR3 length equals 14 residues. V dropped 3 bases and J dropped 6 bases, with 12 bases sitting between them. CDR3 bases: TGTGCCAGCAGTGAGGGGGGGGAAGTTCAGCCCCAGCATTTT. This codes for CASSEGGEVQPQHF.

The J gene is TRBJ2-3, the V gene TRBV28; D unresolved. CDR1 is MDHEN and CDR2 is SYDVKM in the germline V gene. Trimming pared 5 bases from V and 0 bases from J, leaving 9 bases between. The CDR3 is made up of 14 amino acids. CDR3: CASSGMDSTDTQYF. The CDR3 DNA sequence: TGTGCCAGCAGTGGGATGGACAGCACAGATACGCAGTATTTT.

The chain couples TRBV30 to TRBJ2-2; TRBD2 might be the D (5 bases). Trimming cost V 0 bases and J 5 bases, with 7 bases left between them. The germline V gene has CDR1 GTSNPN and CDR2 SVGIG (reference sequence). This CDR3 is 13 amino acids long. Written as DNA, the CDR3 is TGTGCCTGGAGTGTAGGGAGAACCGGGGAGCTGTTTTTT. Amino acids: CAWSVGRTGELFF.

The V gene is TRBV28, the J gene TRBJ2-5; TRBD1 is a possible D gene (5 bases). V was cut by 1 base and J by 2 bases, with 14 bases left in between. The CDR3 extends over 16 amino acids. Germline lookup yields CDR1 MDHEN and CDR2 SYDVKM. CDR3 protein: CASSLLARAAQETQYF. In DNA form, the CDR3 reads TGTGCCAGCAGTTTATTGGCCAGGGCGGCACAAGAGACCCAGTACTTC.

V is TRBV7-9 and J is TRBJ1-1, with 9 bases that match TRBD1. Germline CDR1 reads SEHNR; CDR2 reads FQNEAQ (reference sequence). After removal of 3 bases from V and 1 base from J, the junction contained 3 bases not matched to a gene. The CDR3 has 15 residues. The CDR3, as DNA: TGTGCCAGCAGCTTTAAGGGACAGGGGAACACTGAAGCTTTCTTT. This translates into CASSFKGQGNTEAFF.

This sequence joins TRBV6-4 and TRBJ1-6, with 9 positions matching TRBD1. Trimming took 3 bases from V and 6 from J; bases not matched to a gene: 3. CDR1 MRHNA and CDR2 SNTAGT come from the germline V gene. The CDR3 has 15 amino acids. The CDR3 loop is CASSEVGQGNSPLHF. The CDR3 DNA reads TGTGCCAGCAGTGAGGTGGGACAGGGTAATTCACCCCTCCACTTT.

The chain links TRBV19 to TRBJ2-7; 9 nucleotides agree with TRBD1. CDR1 and CDR2 (germline): LNHDA, SQIVND (reference sequence). J gave up 1 base and V 5 bases, and 6 bases lay outside the gene matches. The CDR3 consists of 15 residues. The CDR3 DNA is TGTGCCAGTAGTCCGGCGACAGGGGGGTCCTACGAGCAGTACTTC. Amino acid sequence: CASSPATGGSYEQYF.